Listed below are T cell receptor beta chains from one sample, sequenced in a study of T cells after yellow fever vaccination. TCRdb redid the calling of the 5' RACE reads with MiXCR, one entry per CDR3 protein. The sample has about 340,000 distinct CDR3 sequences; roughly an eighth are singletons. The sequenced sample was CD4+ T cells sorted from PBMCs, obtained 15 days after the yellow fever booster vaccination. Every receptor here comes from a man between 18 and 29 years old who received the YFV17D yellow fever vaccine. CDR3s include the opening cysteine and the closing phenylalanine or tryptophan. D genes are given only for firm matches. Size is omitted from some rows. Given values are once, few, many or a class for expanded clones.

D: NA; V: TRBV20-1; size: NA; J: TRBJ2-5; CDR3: CSAFPGQETQYF; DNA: TGCAGTGCCTTTCCGGGTCAAGAGACCCAGTACTTC
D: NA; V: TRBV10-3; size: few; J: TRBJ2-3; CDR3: CAIRLGDTQYF; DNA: TGTGCCATCAGATTGGGTGATACGCAGTATTTT
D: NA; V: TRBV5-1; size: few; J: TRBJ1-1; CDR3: CASSFWGITEAFF; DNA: TGCGCCAGCAGCTTTTGGGGGATCACTGAAGCTTTCTTT
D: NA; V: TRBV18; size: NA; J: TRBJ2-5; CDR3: CASSPAWENRGETQYF; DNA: TGTGCCAGCTCACCGGCCTGGGAGAATCGAGGGGAGACCCAGTACTTC
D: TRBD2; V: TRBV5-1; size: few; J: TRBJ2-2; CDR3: CASSLAVLAGGPNTGELFF; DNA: TGCGCCAGCAGCTTGGCCGTACTAGCGGGGGGTCCGAACACCGGGGAGCTGTTTTTT
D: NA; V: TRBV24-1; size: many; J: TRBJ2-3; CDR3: CATSDPGTDTQYF; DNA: TGTGCCACCAGTGACCCAGGGACAGATACGCAGTATTTT
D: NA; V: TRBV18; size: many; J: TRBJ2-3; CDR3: CASSPLQSTDTQYF; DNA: TGTGCCAGCTCACCACTCCAGAGCACAGATACGCAGTATTTT
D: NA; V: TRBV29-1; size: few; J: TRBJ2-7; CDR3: CSVATPSSYEQYF; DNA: TGCAGCGTTGCCACGCCGAGCTCCTACGAGCAGTACTTC
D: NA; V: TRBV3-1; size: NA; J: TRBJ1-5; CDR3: CASSPGRGRGNQPQHF; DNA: TGTGCCAGCAGCCCCGGAAGGGGCCGGGGCAATCAGCCCCAGCATTTT
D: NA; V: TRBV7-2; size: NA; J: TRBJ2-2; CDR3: CASSLVGRSELFF; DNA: TGTGCCAGCAGCTTAGTAGGCCGATCGGAGCTGTTTTTT
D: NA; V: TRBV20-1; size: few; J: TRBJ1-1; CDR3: CSAAGTTDTEAFF; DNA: TGCAGTGCTGCCGGGACAACCGACACTGAAGCTTTCTTT
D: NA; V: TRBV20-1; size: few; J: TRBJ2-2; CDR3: CSALPWGAMNTGELFF; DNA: TGCAGTGCTCTCCCCTGGGGGGCGATGAACACCGGGGAGCTGTTTTTT
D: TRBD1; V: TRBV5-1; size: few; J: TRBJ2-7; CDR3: CASSNGQGAYEQYF; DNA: TGCGCCAGCAGCAATGGACAGGGGGCCTACGAGCAGTACTTC
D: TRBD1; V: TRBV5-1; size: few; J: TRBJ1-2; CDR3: CASSLTPDRGKVYGYTF; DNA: TGCGCCAGCAGCTTAACCCCTGACAGGGGGAAGGTCTATGGCTACACCTTC
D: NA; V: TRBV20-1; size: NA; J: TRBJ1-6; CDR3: CSARSDGSSPLHF; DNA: TGCAGTGCTAGGTCGGATGGGAGTTCACCCCTCCACTTT
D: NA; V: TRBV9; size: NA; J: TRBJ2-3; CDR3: CASSVVSHTDTQYF; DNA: TGTGCCAGCAGCGTAGTATCCCACACAGATACGCAGTATTTT
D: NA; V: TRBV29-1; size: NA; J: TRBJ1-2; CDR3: CSVGGDIYGYTF; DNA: TGCAGCGTTGGGGGGGACATCTATGGCTACACCTTC
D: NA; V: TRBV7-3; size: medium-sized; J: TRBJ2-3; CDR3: CASSLHALGGQDTQYF; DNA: TGTGCCAGCAGCTTACATGCGCTGGGGGGGCAAGATACGCAGTATTTT
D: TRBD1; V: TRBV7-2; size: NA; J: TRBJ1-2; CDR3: CASSLVRDRGEGYTF; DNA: TGTGCCAGCAGCTTAGTTCGGGACAGGGGGGAAGGCTACACCTTC
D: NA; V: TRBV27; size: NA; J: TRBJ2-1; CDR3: CASSFEGPSYNEQFF; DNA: TGTGCCAGCAGTTTCGAGGGGCCCTCCTACAATGAGCAGTTCTTC
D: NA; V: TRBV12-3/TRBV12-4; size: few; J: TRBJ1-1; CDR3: CASTSVPTEAFF; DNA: TGTGCCAGCACCTCCGTGCCCACTGAAGCTTTCTTT
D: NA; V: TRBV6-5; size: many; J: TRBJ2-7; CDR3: CASSYSYAGELGFAYEQYF; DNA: TGTGCCAGCAGTTACTCCTACGCAGGGGAGTTAGGCTTCGCCTACGAGCAGTACTTC
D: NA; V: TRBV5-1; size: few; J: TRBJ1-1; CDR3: CASSSRSTGLNTEAFF; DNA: TGCGCCAGCAGCTCCCGCAGTACAGGGCTGAACACTGAAGCTTTCTTT
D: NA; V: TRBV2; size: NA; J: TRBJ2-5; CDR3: CASSALGAETQYF; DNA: TGTGCCAGCAGTGCTTTAGGGGCCGAGACCCAGTACTTC
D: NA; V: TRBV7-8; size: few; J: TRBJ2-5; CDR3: CASTPRWRVPSETQYF; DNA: TGTGCCAGCACCCCACGCTGGAGGGTTCCTTCGGAGACCCAGTACTTC
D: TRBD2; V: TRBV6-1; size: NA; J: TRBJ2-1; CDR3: CASSDGRGAYNEQFF; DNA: TGTGCCAGCAGTGATGGGCGGGGGGCCTACAATGAGCAGTTCTTC
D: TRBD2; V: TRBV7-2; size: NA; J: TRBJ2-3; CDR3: CASSLQGTSGTDTQYF; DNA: TGTGCCAGCAGCTTACAAGGGACTAGCGGCACAGATACGCAGTATTTT
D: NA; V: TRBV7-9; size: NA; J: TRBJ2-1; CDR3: CASSPTTGTQFF; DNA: TGTGCCAGCAGCCCGACTACGGGAACACAGTTCTTC
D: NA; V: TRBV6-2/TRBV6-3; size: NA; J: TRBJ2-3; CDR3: CASSPWGKGITDTQYF; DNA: TGTGCCAGCAGCCCCTGGGGGAAGGGGATCACAGATACGCAGTATTTT